These T cell receptor beta chains were read from a single sample in a study of early T cells in non-severe SARS-CoV-2 infection. In TCRdb, the 5' RACE reads were re-called with MiXCR into one record per CDR3 protein. The repertoire has tens of thousands of distinct CDR3 sequences, around 12% of them found once; the top ten carry roughly 4.3%. Sequencing was done on a sample of whole blood. The source of these receptors is an adult who was a healthcare worker with PCR-confirmed SARS-CoV-2 infection or an uninfected control (not recorded which). Each CDR3 is given with its conserved first and last residue. The order of the fields is clone size, J gene, V gene, D gene, CDR3 length, CDR3 protein, CDR3 DNA. D genes are given only for firm matches. Clone size is stated in some rows and not others, as once, few, many or a class when expanded.

NA | TRBJ2-1 | TRBV20-1 | TRBD2 | 15 | CSARVLAGSYNEQFF | TGCAGTGCTAGAGTCCTAGCGGGGTCCTACAATGAGCAGTTCTTC
many | TRBJ1-1 | TRBV10-2 | NA | 15 | CASWSAQGMDTEAFF | TGCGCCAGCTGGTCGGCGCAGGGAATGGACACTGAAGCTTTCTTT
NA | TRBJ2-1 | TRBV5-1 | NA | 16 | CASSPGLQGGYNEQFF | TGCGCCAGCAGCCCCGGATTACAGGGAGGATACAATGAGCAGTTCTTC
many | TRBJ1-6 | TRBV20-1 | TRBD1 | 14 | CSARDGTGLIPLHF | TGCAGTGCTAGAGATGGGACAGGCCTAATTCCCCTCCACTTT
NA | TRBJ2-3 | TRBV6-6 | NA | 15 | CASRLTGKAPDTQYF | TGTGCCAGCAGATTAACAGGGAAAGCCCCAGATACGCAGTATTTT
many | TRBJ2-2 | TRBV12-3/TRBV12-4 | TRBD2 | 16 | CASSSTSGRSTGELFF | TGTGCCAGCAGCTCCACTAGCGGGAGAAGTACCGGGGAGCTGTTTTTT
many | TRBJ2-3 | TRBV24-1 | TRBD1 | 16 | CATSDPGQGAIDTQYF | TGTGCCACCAGTGATCCCGGACAGGGGGCTATAGATACGCAGTATTTT
many | TRBJ2-2 | TRBV5-1 | NA | 16 | CASSLAGSGTPGELFF | TGCGCCAGCAGCTTGGCGGGGTCCGGGACCCCGGGGGAGCTGTTTTTT
few | TRBJ2-1 | TRBV30 | NA | 16 | CAWRPWPAKIRNEQFF | TGTGCCTGGAGACCGTGGCCCGCTAAGATTCGCAATGAGCAGTTCTTC
many | TRBJ2-5 | TRBV11-2 | TRBD2 | 14 | CASSRKSGGETQYF | TGTGCCAGCAGCCGTAAAAGCGGGGGTGAGACCCAGTACTTC
NA | TRBJ2-7 | TRBV4-1 | TRBD1 | 15 | CASSQDRGQAYEQYF | TGCGCCAGCAGCCAAGATCGTGGACAGGCCTACGAGCAGTACTTC
many | TRBJ2-1 | TRBV6-2/TRBV6-3 | NA | 13 | CASSYSRTAEQFF | TGTGCCAGCAGTTACTCGAGGACTGCCGAGCAGTTCTTC
many | TRBJ2-7 | TRBV12-5 | NA | 16 | CASGLVRGSLYYEQYF | TGTGCTAGTGGTTTGGTACGGGGTTCCCTATACTACGAGCAGTACTTC
NA | TRBJ1-4 | TRBV10-3 | NA | 13 | CAIRGEINEKLFF | TGTGCCATCAGGGGGGAGATTAATGAAAAACTGTTTTTT
few | TRBJ2-1 | TRBV24-1 | NA | 14 | CATSDWTTYNEQFF | TGTGCCACCAGTGACTGGACCACCTACAATGAGCAGTTCTTC
NA | TRBJ2-7 | TRBV29-1 | NA | 13 | CSVASGENREQGF | TGCAGCGTTGCTTCCGGGGAGAATAGAGAACAGGGCTTC
NA | TRBJ2-3 | TRBV7-9 | NA | 16 | CASSPRLPRPTDTQYF | TGTGCCAGCAGCCCTCGACTCCCCCGACCCACAGATACGCAGTATTTT
NA | TRBJ1-2 | TRBV24-1 | TRBD1 | 15 | CATSDSGTGSYGYTF | TGTGCCACCAGTGACTCCGGGACAGGGTCCTATGGCTACACCTTC
many | TRBJ1-1 | TRBV10-3 | TRBD1 | 16 | CAISPGTDGGNTEAFF | TGTGCCATCAGTCCCGGGACAGACGGCGGGAACACTGAAGCTTTCTTT
many | TRBJ2-7 | TRBV6-6 | TRBD2 | 14 | CASSLVAGAYEQYF | TGTGCCAGCAGTCTGGTAGCGGGAGCCTACGAGCAGTACTTC
NA | TRBJ1-5 | TRBV6-5 | NA | 15 | CASSYSWDSNQPQHF | TGTGCCAGCAGTTACTCTTGGGATAGCAATCAGCCCCAGCATTTT
NA | TRBJ1-1 | TRBV11-3 | NA | 14 | CASSLDWGRAEAFF | TGTGCCAGCAGCTTAGATTGGGGCCGGGCTGAAGCTTTCTTT
NA | TRBJ1-2 | TRBV7-9 | NA | 12 | CASSLSGDGYTF | TGTGCCAGCAGCTTAAGCGGTGATGGCTACACCTTC
NA | TRBJ2-7 | TRBV2 | NA | 15 | CASSKAKGPVYEQYF | TGTGCCAGCAGTAAAGCGAAGGGCCCAGTCTACGAGCAGTACTTC
NA | TRBJ1-5 | TRBV27 | NA | 14 | CASSPRLKNQPQHF | TGTGCCAGCAGTCCCAGACTGAAGAATCAGCCCCAGCATTTT
few | TRBJ2-3 | TRBV2 | NA | 13 | CASPHPRTDTQYF | TGTGCCAGCCCCCACCCCAGGACAGATACGCAGTATTTT
once | TRBJ2-2 | TRBV7-9 | TRBD1 | 16 | CVSSSYRGKNTRELFF | TGTGTCAGCAGCTCCTACAGGGGGAAGAACACCAGGGAGCTGTTTTTT
few | TRBJ2-7 | TRBV5-6 | NA | 12 | CASSLSGFEQYF | TGTGCCAGCAGCCTCTCGGGATTCGAGCAGTACTTC
NA | TRBJ2-1 | TRBV6-1 | TRBD2 | 15 | CASSEGGGPWNEQFF | TGTGCCAGCAGTGAGGGGGGAGGGCCCTGGAATGAGCAGTTCTTC
NA | TRBJ2-3 | TRBV11-3 | TRBD2 | 16 | CASSREGLVNLDTQYF | TGTGCCAGCAGCAGAGAGGGACTAGTGAACCTAGATACGCAGTATTTT
many | TRBJ1-1 | TRBV18 | NA | 13 | CASSPRGNTEAFF | TGTGCCAGCTCACCACGGGGGAACACTGAAGCTTTCTTT
many | TRBJ2-3 | TRBV7-9 | TRBD2 | 16 | CASSPRLAGDADTQYF | TGTGCCAGCAGCCCCCGACTAGCGGGAGATGCAGATACGCAGTATTTT
many | TRBJ1-1 | TRBV6-6 | NA | 11 | CASSMNTEAFF | TGTGCCAGCAGCATGAACACTGAAGCTTTCTTT
few | TRBJ2-3 | TRBV11-1 | NA | 14 | CASSLFAAPDTQYF | TGTGCCAGCAGCTTGTTTGCAGCCCCCGATACGCAGTATTTT
many | TRBJ2-1 | TRBV7-8 | TRBD2 | 14 | CASSDLRVAGEQFF | TGTGCCAGCAGCGACTTAAGAGTAGCGGGTGAGCAGTTCTTC
few | TRBJ2-5 | TRBV4-1 | TRBD1 | 16 | CASSQGSQGGWETQYF | TGCGCCAGCAGCCAAGGATCACAGGGGGGTTGGGAGACCCAGTACTTC
few | TRBJ2-5 | TRBV29-1 | TRBD1 | 17 | CSVENRTGRFFQETQYF | TGCAGCGTTGAGAATCGGACAGGGAGGTTCTTCCAAGAGACCCAGTACTTC
few | TRBJ1-2 | TRBV7-9 | TRBD1 | 14 | CASSRGTGAGGYTF | TGTGCCAGCAGCCGCGGGACAGGGGCTGGAGGCTACACCTTC
few | TRBJ2-2 | TRBV5-5 | TRBD2 | 15 | CASSLWTSAAGELFF | TGTGCCAGCAGCCTCTGGACTAGCGCGGCCGGGGAGCTGTTTTTT
many | TRBJ2-3 | TRBV6-1 | TRBD1 | 16 | CASSRDRGSSTDTQYF | TGTGCCAGCAGTAGGGACAGGGGGTCTAGCACAGATACGCAGTATTTT
once | TRBJ1-4 | TRBV9 | NA | 14 | CASSAGTTNEKLFF | TGTGCCAGCAGCGCAGGAACAACTAATGAAAAACTGTTTTTT
NA | TRBJ2-3 | TRBV20-1 | NA | 15 | CSARDSQSFTDTQYF | TGCAGTGCTAGAGATAGCCAGAGCTTCACAGATACGCAGTATTTT
NA | TRBJ1-2 | TRBV19 | TRBD1 | 14 | CASRLRQGNYGYTF | TGTGCCAGTAGACTGAGACAGGGAAACTATGGCTACACCTTC
NA | TRBJ1-1 | TRBV4-1 | NA | 15 | CASSQDTIRGTEAFF | TGCGCCAGCAGCCAAGACACGATACGTGGCACTGAAGCTTTCTTT
few | TRBJ1-1 | TRBV7-9 | TRBD1 | 16 | CASSSPQTGVNTEAFF | TGTGCCAGCAGCTCGCCCCAAACAGGGGTGAACACTGAAGCTTTCTTT
few | TRBJ2-7 | TRBV20-1 | NA | 14 | CSARQVGRGGEQYF | TGCAGTGCTAGACAGGTGGGGCGGGGCGGCGAGCAGTACTTC
few | TRBJ1-6 | TRBV6-5 | TRBD1 | 17 | CASSYPLARGRNSPLHF | TGTGCCAGCAGTTATCCGCTTGCCAGGGGGAGAAATTCACCCCTCCACTTT
many | TRBJ2-1 | TRBV14 | TRBD2 | 14 | CASSQDASGDEQFF | TGTGCCAGCAGCCAAGACGCTAGCGGCGATGAGCAGTTCTTC
few | TRBJ2-7 | TRBV20-1 | NA | 14 | CSAVPAFSSYEQYF | TGCAGTGCTGTCCCAGCCTTCAGCTCCTACGAGCAGTACTTC
many | TRBJ1-1 | TRBV5-6 | NA | 13 | CASSSSLEVEAFF | TGTGCCAGCAGCTCGTCCCTTGAGGTTGAAGCTTTCTTT